This TCR beta chain was retrieved from a study of cytomegalovirus exposure and HLA in healthy donors. Notes on the study in general: Most TCR beta V segments were productive about 90% or about 30% of the time in an earlier analysis. Immune exposure information comprised only CMV serostatus. It was 164 TCR beta chains that were listed as cytomegalovirus-associated. Equally common other TCR beta chains were less clonally expanded than HLA-associated ones, a later analysis found.

Germline CDR1 is ENHRY and CDR2 is SYGVKD. After removal of 4 bases from V and 10 bases from J, the junction contained 8 bases not matched to a gene. The CDR3 has 13 residues. On this clone itself: Antigen specificity is unknown.

Primers included in the PCR were 60 Vbeta and 13 Jbeta primers. This table comes from immunoSEQ multiplex PCR, and its TCRdb copy is limited to in-frame clones, with some not included. The sample comprises 160,000 or so clones, around 86% of which are singletons, and roughly 4% rests with the top ten. Sequencing was carried out using PBMCs. The chain has TRBV10-3 and TRBJ2-7; 9 bases are a match to TRBD2. The source of this sequence is a man aged 50 to 60 in good health and CMV-seropositive. This chain's CDR3 is CAISVGGGASQYF. The CDR3 DNA is TGTGCCATCAGTGTTGGCGGGGGGGCCTCCCAGTACTTC.